This T cell receptor (beta chain) was sequenced for a study of blood T cells in healthy people across ages. Study-level findings and limits: Getting older went along with TCR beta diversity per million T cells dropping roughly linearly. The long-lived group displayed more naive CD4+ cells, plus higher diversity, than the aged donors did. Estimated diversity that came from one million T cells was considered an underestimate.

Trimming stripped 4 bases from V and 2 bases from J, with 17 bases between. Looked up from germline, CDR1 is SGHDN and CDR2 is FVKESK. The length of the CDR3 is 16 residues. For this clonotype: Its antigen is still unknown.

Primers used in a second PCR of roughly 6 to 11 cycles were a sample-barcoded 5' primer and a J-beta primer mix. MiXCR, run by TCRdb on the 5' RACE reads, gives a single entry per CDR3 protein. Here the sample spans hundreds of thousands of distinct CDR3 sequences, about 43% being singletons. Per sample, no less than 6 micrograms of total RNA were extracted. Sequencing was performed on blood. The chain employs TRBV14 and TRBJ2-5; possible D gene TRBD1, 6 bases. This clonotype was obtained from an older man in good health. CDR3 loop: CASSLETGILQETQYF. In DNA, the CDR3 is TGTGCCAGCAGCCTCGAAACAGGGATACTACAAGAGACCCAGTACTTC.